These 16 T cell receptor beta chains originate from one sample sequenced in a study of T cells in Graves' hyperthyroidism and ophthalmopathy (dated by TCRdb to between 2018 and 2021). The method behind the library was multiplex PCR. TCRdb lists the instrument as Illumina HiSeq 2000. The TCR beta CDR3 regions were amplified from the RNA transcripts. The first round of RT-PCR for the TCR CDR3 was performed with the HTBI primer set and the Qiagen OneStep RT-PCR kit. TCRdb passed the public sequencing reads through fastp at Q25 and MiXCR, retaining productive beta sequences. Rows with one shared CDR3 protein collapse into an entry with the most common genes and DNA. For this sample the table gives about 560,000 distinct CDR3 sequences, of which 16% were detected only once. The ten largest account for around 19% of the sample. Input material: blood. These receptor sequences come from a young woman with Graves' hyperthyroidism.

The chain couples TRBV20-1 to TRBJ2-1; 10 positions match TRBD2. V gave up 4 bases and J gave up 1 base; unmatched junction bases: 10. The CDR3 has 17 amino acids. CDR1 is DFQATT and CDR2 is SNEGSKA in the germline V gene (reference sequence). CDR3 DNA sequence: TGCAGTGCTATCGGGCTAGCGGGGGTGGGGTCCTACAATGAGCAGTTCTTC. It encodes CSAIGLAGVGSYNEQFF.

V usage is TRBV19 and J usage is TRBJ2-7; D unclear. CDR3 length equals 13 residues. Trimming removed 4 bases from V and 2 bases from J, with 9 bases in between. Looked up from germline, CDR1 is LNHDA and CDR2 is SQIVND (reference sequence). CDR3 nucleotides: TGTGCCAGTAGTACCCTCGGCACCTACGAGCAGTACTTC. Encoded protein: CASSTLGTYEQYF.

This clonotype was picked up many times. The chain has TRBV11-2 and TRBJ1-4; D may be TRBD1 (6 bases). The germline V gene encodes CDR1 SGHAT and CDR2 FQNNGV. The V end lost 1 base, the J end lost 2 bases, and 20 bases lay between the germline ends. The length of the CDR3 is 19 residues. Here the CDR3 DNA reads TGTGCCAGCAGCTTAGTTACCAAAACCTTAACAGGGACTAATGAAAAACTGTTTTTT. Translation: CASSLVTKTLTGTNEKLFF.

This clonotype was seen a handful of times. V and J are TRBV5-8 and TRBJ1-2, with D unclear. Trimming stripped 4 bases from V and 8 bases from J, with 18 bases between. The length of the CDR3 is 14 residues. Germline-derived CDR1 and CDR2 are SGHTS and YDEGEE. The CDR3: CASSVEPGLGGYTF. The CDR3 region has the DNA TGTGCCAGCAGCGTCGAGCCGGGGTTGGGAGGCTACACCTTC.

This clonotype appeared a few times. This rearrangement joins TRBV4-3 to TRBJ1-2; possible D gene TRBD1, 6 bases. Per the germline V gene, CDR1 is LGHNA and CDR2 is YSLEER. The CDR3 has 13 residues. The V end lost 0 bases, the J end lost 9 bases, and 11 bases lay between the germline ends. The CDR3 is CASSQDRGPSYTF. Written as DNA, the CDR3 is TGCGCCAGCAGCCAAGACCGGGGGCCGAGCTACACCTTC.

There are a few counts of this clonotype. For the CDR3, the DNA is TGTGCCAGCAGGATCACTGAGGGCCGGAACATTCAGTACTTC. Translation: CASRITEGRNIQYF. This chain connects TRBV6-1 to TRBJ2-4; D may be TRBD2 (5 bases). Germline CDR1 is MNHNS and CDR2 is SASEGT. The CDR3 runs 14 residues. Trimming removed 6 bases from V and 7 bases from J, with 16 bases in between.

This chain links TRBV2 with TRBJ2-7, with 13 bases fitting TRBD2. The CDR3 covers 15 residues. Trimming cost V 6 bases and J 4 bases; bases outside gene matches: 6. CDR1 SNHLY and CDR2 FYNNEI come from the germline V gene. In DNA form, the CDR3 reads TGTGCCAGCAGGCCGGGACTAGCGGGGCCTTACGAGCAGTACTTC. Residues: CASRPGLAGPYEQYF.

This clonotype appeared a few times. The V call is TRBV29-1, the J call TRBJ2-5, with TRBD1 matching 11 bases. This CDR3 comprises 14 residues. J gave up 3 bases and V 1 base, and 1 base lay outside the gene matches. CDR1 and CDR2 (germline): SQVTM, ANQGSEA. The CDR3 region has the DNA TGCAGCGTTGAAGCGGGACAGGGGGAAGAGACCCAGTACTTC. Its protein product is CSVEAGQGEETQYF.

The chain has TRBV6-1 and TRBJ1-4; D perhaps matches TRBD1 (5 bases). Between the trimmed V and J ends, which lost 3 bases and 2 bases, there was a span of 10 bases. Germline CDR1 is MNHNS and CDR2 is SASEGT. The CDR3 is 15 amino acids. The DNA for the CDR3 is TGTGCCAGCAGTGATGGGGGTTGGACTAATGAAAAACTGTTTTTT. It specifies CASSDGGWTNEKLFF.

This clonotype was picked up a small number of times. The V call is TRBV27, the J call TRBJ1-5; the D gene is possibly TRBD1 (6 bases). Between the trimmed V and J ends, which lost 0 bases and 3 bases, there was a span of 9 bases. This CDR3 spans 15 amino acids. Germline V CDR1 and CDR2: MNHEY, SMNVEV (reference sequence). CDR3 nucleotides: TGTGCCAGCAGTTTATCTCGGACAGCCAATCAGCCCCAGCATTTT. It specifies CASSLSRTANQPQHF.

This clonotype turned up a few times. The CDR3 nucleotides are TGCAGCGTTGAAGTCAGCTTGAACACTGAAGCTTTCTTT. It specifies CSVEVSLNTEAFF. The V and J genes are TRBV29-1 and TRBJ1-1; D call uncertain. The germline CDR1 and CDR2 sequences are SQVTM and ANQGSEA. V was shortened by 1 base and J by 0 bases, with 6 bases between the two germline ends. This CDR3 spans 13 amino acids.

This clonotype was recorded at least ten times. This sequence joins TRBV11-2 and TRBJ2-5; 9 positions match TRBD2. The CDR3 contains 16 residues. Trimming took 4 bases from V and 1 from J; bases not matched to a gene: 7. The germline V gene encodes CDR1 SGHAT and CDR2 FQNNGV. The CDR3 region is CASSSPSGRTQETQYF. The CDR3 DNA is TGTGCCAGCAGCTCCCCAAGCGGGAGGACCCAAGAGACCCAGTACTTC. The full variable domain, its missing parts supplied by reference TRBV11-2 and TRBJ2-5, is EAGVAQSPRYKIIEKRQSVAFWCNPISGHATLYWYQQILGQGPKLLIQFQNNGVVDDSQLPKDRFSAERLKGVDSTLKIQPAKLEDSAVYLCASSSPSGRTQETQYFGPGTRLLVL.

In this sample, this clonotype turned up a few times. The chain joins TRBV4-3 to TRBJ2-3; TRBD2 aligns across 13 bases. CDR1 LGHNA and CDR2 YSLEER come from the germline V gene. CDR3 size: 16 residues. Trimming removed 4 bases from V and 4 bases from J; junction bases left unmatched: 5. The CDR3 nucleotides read TGCGCCAGCAGCCCTAGACTAGCGGGGGGTTCAGATACGCAGTATTTT. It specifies CASSPRLAGGSDTQYF.

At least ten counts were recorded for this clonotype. The CDR3 DNA is TGTGCCTGGAGTCGCACAGCATATAGCAATCAGCCCCAGCATTTT. This gives the protein CAWSRTAYSNQPQHF. V and J are TRBV30 and TRBJ1-5; D gene uncertain. Germline V lookup: CDR1 GTSNPN, CDR2 SVGIG (reference sequence). V was pared by 2 bases and J by 0 bases, with 11 bases between. The CDR3 length is 15 residues.

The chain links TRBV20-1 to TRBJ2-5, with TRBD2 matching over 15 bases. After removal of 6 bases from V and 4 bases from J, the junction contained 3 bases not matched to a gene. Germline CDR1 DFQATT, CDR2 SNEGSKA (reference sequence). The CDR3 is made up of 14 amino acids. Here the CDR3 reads CSARTSGRGETQYF. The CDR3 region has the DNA TGCAGTGCAAGGACTAGCGGGAGGGGAGAGACCCAGTACTTC.

For the CDR3, the DNA is TGTGCCAGCAGTTCGGCTCAGCCCCAGCATTTT. Translating it yields CASSSAQPQHF. The V gene is TRBV6-9, the J gene TRBJ1-5; D is unclear. V was clipped by 4 bases and J by 6 bases, with 4 bases between them. Looked up from germline, CDR1 is MNHGY and CDR2 is SVAAGI. This CDR3 region has 11 residues.